Listed here are 19 T cell receptor beta chains from one sample, sequenced in a study of T cell changes during pregnancy in multiple sclerosis. Libraries were prepared by immunoSEQ multiplex PCR; TCRdb keeps only in-frame clonotypes and omits some of them. This sample has 90,000 to 120,000 clones, with 92% found just once. Sample: peripheral blood, taken in the third trimester of pregnancy. Receptors originate from a female donor in good health, enrolled as a control in a pregnancy study.

The J gene is TRBJ2-7, the V gene TRBV7-6; a weak D match, TRBD1 (6 bases). The germline V and J ends were trimmed by 6 bases and 6 bases, with 15 bases remaining between them. Germline-derived CDR1 and CDR2 are SGHVS and FNYEAQ. CDR3 length equals 13 residues. The CDR3 protein is CASSQQGRGEQYF. CDR3 in DNA: TGTGCCAGCAGTCAACAGGGTAGGGGCGAGCAGTACTTC.

V gene TRBV7-8 combines with J gene TRBJ2-7; weak D call: TRBD1 (5 bases). The ends were cut back, 5 bases at V and 6 bases at J, with 14 bases in the middle. The CDR3 covers 13 residues. In germline, CDR1 is SGHVS, CDR2 FQNEAQ. The CDR3 reads CASSRQSVVEQYF. DNA for the CDR3: TGTGCCAGCAGCCGACAGTCGGTTGTCGAGCAGTACTTC.

The chain employs TRBV9 and TRBJ2-5, with a tentative D call TRBD2 (7 bases). The CDR3 totals 15 residues. Per the germline V gene, CDR1 is SGDLS and CDR2 is YYNGEE. V dropped 0 bases and J dropped 5 bases, with 14 bases sitting between them. This CDR3 is CASSVVGGAMETQYF. The CDR3 DNA reads as TGTGCCAGCAGCGTAGTTGGGGGGGCCATGGAGACCCAGTACTTC.

The gene calls are TRBV6-1 and TRBJ1-2, with D perhaps matching TRBD1 (5 bases). The CDR3 runs 18 residues. Trimming removed 0 bases from V and 2 bases from J, with 19 bases in between. Germline values: CDR1 MNHNS, CDR2 SASEGT. The CDR3 sequence: CASSEAQNRWGGNYGYTF. The CDR3, as DNA: TGTGCCAGCAGTGAAGCCCAAAACAGGTGGGGAGGGAACTATGGCTACACCTTC.

The rearrangement joins TRBV4-2 to TRBJ2-4; D possibly corresponds to TRBD2 (7 bases). CDR3 size: 15 residues. CDR1 and CDR2 from the germline V gene are LGHNA and YNFKEQ. V was clipped by 8 bases and J by 2 bases, with 16 bases between them. CDR3 DNA sequence: TGTGCCAGCGGACCTAGCGGACAGACCAAAAACATTCAGTACTTC. It specifies CASGPSGQTKNIQYF.

The chain carries TRBV4-3 and TRBJ1-3; 9 positions match TRBD1. Germline V gene lookup returns CDR1 LGHNA and CDR2 YSLEER. The CDR3 has 16 amino acids. With V trimmed by 4 bases and J by 0 bases, 4 bases remained unmatched. The CDR3 reads CASSPGTGSSGNTIYF. The DNA of the CDR3 is TGCGCCAGCAGCCCCGGGACAGGGAGCTCTGGAAACACCATATATTTT.

This clone was picked up one time. The rearrangement uses TRBV12-5 and TRBJ2-7; tentatively, D is TRBD2 (5 bases). The CDR3 runs to 15 residues. Trimming took 0 bases from V and 0 from J, leaving 9 bases between them. Per the germline V gene, CDR1 is LGHNT and CDR2 is FRNRAP. The CDR3 loop reads CASGLVLGSSYEQYF. CDR3 DNA sequence: TGTGCTAGTGGTTTGGTACTTGGGAGCTCCTACGAGCAGTACTTC.

In DNA, the CDR3 is TGTGCCAGCAGCTTAGGCGGAGGGACTAACTATGGCTACACCTTC. Residues: CASSLGGGTNYGYTF. This chain links TRBV7-2 with TRBJ1-2; D is unresolved. V lost 1 base, J lost 0 bases, and 9 bases lay in between. This CDR3 has 15 residues. Germline-derived CDR1 and CDR2 are SGHTA and FQGNSA.

J is TRBJ2-7 and V is TRBV4-3, with D possibly being TRBD1 (6 bases). The CDR3 has 15 amino acids. Germline CDR1 is LGHNA and CDR2 is YSLEER. V was cut by 0 bases and J by 5 bases, with 14 bases left in between. The CDR3 nucleotides read TGCGCCAGCAGCCAAGAGAACAGGGAATGGGACGAGCAGTACTTC. Amino acid sequence: CASSQENREWDEQYF.

The chain carries TRBV30 and TRBJ1-3; D is unresolved. The germline V and J ends were trimmed by 1 base and 5 bases, with 9 bases remaining between them. The CDR3 loop spans 13 amino acids. Germline V gives CDR1 GTSNPN, CDR2 SVGIG (reference sequence). The DNA of the CDR3 is TGTGCCTGGAGTGACAGCTGGAGAAACACCATATATTTT. Its translation: CAWSDSWRNTIYF.

V usage is TRBV4-3 and J usage is TRBJ1-4; D is undetermined. CDR1 is LGHNA, CDR2 YSLEER, per germline. This CDR3 contains 13 residues. The V end lost 5 bases, the J end lost 4 bases, and 8 bases lay between the germline ends. CDR3 residues: CASSEVGNEKLFF. The DNA for the CDR3 is TGCGCCAGCAGCGAAGTCGGTAATGAAAAACTGTTTTTT.

The V and J genes are TRBV7-8 and TRBJ1-1; D gene ambiguous. Trimming removed 2 bases from V and 9 bases from J, with 7 bases in between. Germline V gene data show CDR1 as SGHVS and CDR2 as FQNEAQ. The CDR3 covers 11 residues. The CDR3 region has the DNA TGTGCCAGCAGCTTACGAGATAAAGCTTTCTTT. It specifies CASSLRDKAFF. Full variable domain (rest looked up from reference TRBV7-8 and TRBJ1-1): GAGVSQSPRYKVAKRGQDVALRCDPISGHVSLFWYQQALGQGPEFLTYFQNEAQLDKSGLPSDRFFAERPEGSVSTLKIQRTQQEDSAVYLCASSLRDKAFFGQGTRLTVV.

The rearrangement joins TRBV6-1 to TRBJ2-4; D call uncertain. CDR3 length equals 15 residues. Germline loops: CDR1 MNHNS, CDR2 SASEGT. With 3 bases removed from V and 5 bases from J, the gap between germline ends came to 14 bases. CDR3 in amino acids: CASSDHTVFENIQYF. CDR3 DNA sequence: TGTGCCAGCAGTGACCACACAGTCTTCGAAAACATTCAGTACTTC.

CDR3 protein: CASSFVDSSNQPQHF. The DNA for the CDR3 is TGTGCCAGCAGCTTCGTCGACTCTAGCAATCAGCCCCAGCATTTT. J is TRBJ1-5 and V is TRBV7-2; no clear D. Deletions cut 3 bases from V and 0 bases from J, with 9 bases between. This CDR3 spans 15 amino acids. The germline V gene encodes CDR1 SGHTA and CDR2 FQGNSA.

This rearrangement joins TRBV18 to TRBJ2-7; possibly TRBD1 for D (5 bases). Trimming shortened V by 3 bases and J by 0 bases, and 6 bases separated the two germline ends. Germline-derived CDR1 and CDR2 are KGHSH and LQKENI. The CDR3 has 13 residues. CDR3 sequence: CASSPDTSYEQYF. For the CDR3, the DNA is TGTGCCAGCTCACCGGACACCTCCTACGAGCAGTACTTC.

This sequence joins TRBV4-2 and TRBJ2-5; tentatively, D is TRBD2 (5 bases). Germline assignment: CDR1 LGHNA and CDR2 YNFKEQ. Trimming removed 1 base at V and 4 bases at J, with 13 bases between. The CDR3 contains 15 residues. CDR3 sequence: CASSQAGRRGETQYF. CDR3 nucleotides: TGTGCCAGCAGCCAAGCTGGCAGACGGGGAGAGACCCAGTACTTC.

The rearrangement uses TRBV19 and TRBJ2-5, with 9 bases matching TRBD1. Germline V lookup: CDR1 LNHDA, CDR2 SQIVND (reference sequence). The CDR3 loop spans 14 amino acids. J gave up 2 bases and V 7 bases, and 5 bases lay outside the gene matches. CDR3 coding DNA: TGTGCCAGTACCCAGGGGACAGGGCAAGAGACCCAGTACTTC. It translates to CASTQGTGQETQYF.

The chain joins TRBV7-2 to TRBJ2-3, with D tentatively TRBD2 (6 bases). From germline, CDR1 is SGHTA and CDR2 FQGNSA. The V end was cut by 7 bases, the J end by 10 bases, with 15 bases between. The CDR3 consists of 12 residues. The CDR3 is CASNAFGGSQYF. The DNA of the CDR3 is TGTGCCAGCAACGCTTTCGGGGGATCGCAGTATTTT. Together with reference TRBV7-2 and TRBJ2-3, the CDR3 gives the full variable domain: GAGVSQSPSNKVTEKGKDVELRCDPISGHTALYWYRQSLGQGLEFLIYFQGNSAPDKSGLPSDRFSAERTGGSVSTLTIQRTQQEDSAVYLCASNAFGGSQYFGPGTRLTVL.

V usage is TRBV7-3 and J usage is TRBJ2-1; D is uncertain. The CDR3 spans 14 residues. Trimming took off 6 bases at V and 6 bases at J, with 15 bases between the two ends. Germline values: CDR1 SGHTA, CDR2 FQGTGA. In DNA, the CDR3 is TGTGCCAGCAGGGGCTCAGGCAACGCCAATGAGCAGTTCTTC. Its protein product is CASRGSGNANEQFF. Full variable domain (outside the CDR3, taken from reference TRBV7-3 and TRBJ2-1): GAGVSQTPSNKVTEKGKYVELRCDPISGHTALYWYRQSLGQGPEFLIYFQGTGAADDSGLPNDRFFAVRPEGSVSTLKIQRTERGDSAVYLCASRGSGNANEQFFGPGTRLTVL.